What follows describes a single T cell receptor (beta chain). The germline V and J ends were trimmed by 6 bases and 8 bases, with 13 bases remaining between them. Per the germline V gene, CDR1 is SGHAT and CDR2 is FQNNGV. The CDR3 runs to 13 residues. This record belongs to a study of blood T cell repertoires in COVID-19. Study details: Sources were T cells, B-cell-depleted T cells, or PBMCs; the material itself was cDNA or gDNA.

In the original workflow: Counts of nucleated cells, estimated from reference gene primer amplification, were obtained. Profiling relied on immunoSEQ multiplex PCR, and the TCRdb table lists in-frame clones only, not all of them. D and trimming come from the DNA, and the V and J calls and clone size come from that table. The sample yields about 240,000 clones, roughly 79% seen once. This TCR came from a woman aged 80 or over with COVID-19, enrolled during active disease. Sequenced sample: peripheral blood. V is TRBV11-2 and J is TRBJ1-4; D gene unclear. CDR3 DNA: TGTGCCAGCAGTCGCTCGACTGGCGAAAAACTGTTTTTT. It codes for CASSRSTGEKLFF. Full variable domain (remainder filled in from reference TRBV11-2 and TRBJ1-4): EAGVAQSPRYKIIEKRQSVAFWCNPISGHATLYWYQQILGQGPKLLIQFQNNGVVDDSQLPKDRFSAERLKGVDSTLKIQPAKLEDSAVYLCASSRSTGEKLFFGSGTQLSVL.